This T cell receptor beta chain was sequenced during a study of T cell repertoires in cytomegalovirus infection. Regarding the study as a whole: Dominating the ex vivo response were HLA-C-restricted CMV-specific TCR beta clonotypes.

This clonotype was recorded many times. As yet, its antigen is unknown. MiXCR was run by TCRdb on the reads, yielding one entry per CDR3 protein. The sample lists roughly 800,000 distinct CDR3 sequences, 25% to 30% occurring once. This CDR3 is built from 16 residues. Germline V lookup: CDR1 MNHNS, CDR2 SASEGT. V shed 5 bases and J 8 bases; nucleotides not matched to a gene: 15. This TCR was sampled from a human donor in good health (CMV status not recorded). Some clones in this sample may be carry-over from other donors' samples. This sequence joins TRBV6-1 and TRBJ2-1; TRBD1 matches at 7 bases. Sequencing used cultured CD8+ T cells from PBMCs, obtained from culture after CMV antigen stimulation. The CDR3 coding sequence is TGTGCCAGCAGTCCTTACATGGGACAGCTGAACGATGAGCAGTTCTTC. This translates into CASSPYMGQLNDEQFF.